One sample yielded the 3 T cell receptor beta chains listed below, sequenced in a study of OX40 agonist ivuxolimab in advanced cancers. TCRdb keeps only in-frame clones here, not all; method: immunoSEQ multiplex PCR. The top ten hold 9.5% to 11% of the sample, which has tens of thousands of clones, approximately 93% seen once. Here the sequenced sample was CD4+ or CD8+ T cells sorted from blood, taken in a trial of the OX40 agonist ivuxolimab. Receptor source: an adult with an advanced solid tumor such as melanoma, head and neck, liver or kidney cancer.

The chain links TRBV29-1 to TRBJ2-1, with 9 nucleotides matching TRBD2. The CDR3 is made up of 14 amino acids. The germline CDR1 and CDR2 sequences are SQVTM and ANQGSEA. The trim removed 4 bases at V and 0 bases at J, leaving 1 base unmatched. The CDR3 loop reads CSVGLADSYNEQFF. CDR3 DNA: TGCAGCGTTGGACTAGCGGACTCCTACAATGAGCAGTTCTTC.

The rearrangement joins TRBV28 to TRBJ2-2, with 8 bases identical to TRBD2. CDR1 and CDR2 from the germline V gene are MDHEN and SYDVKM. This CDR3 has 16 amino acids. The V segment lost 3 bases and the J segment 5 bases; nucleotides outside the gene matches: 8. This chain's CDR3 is CASSFRAGEGTGELFF. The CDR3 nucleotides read TGTGCCAGCAGTTTCCGAGCGGGAGAGGGGACCGGGGAGCTGTTTTTT. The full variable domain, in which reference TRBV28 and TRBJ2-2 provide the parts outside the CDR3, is DVKVTQSSRYLVKRTGEKVFLECVQDMDHENMFWYRQDPGLGLRLIYFSYDVKMKEKGDIPEGYSVSREKKERFSLILESASTNQTSMYLCASSFRAGEGTGELFFGEGSRLTVL.

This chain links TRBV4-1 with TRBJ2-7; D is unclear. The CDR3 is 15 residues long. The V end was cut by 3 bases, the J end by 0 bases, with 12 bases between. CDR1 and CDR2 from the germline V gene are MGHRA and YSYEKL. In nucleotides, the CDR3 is TGCGCCAGCAGCCAGGTCAAGGCCCCCTCCTACGAGCAGTACTTC. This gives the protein CASSQVKAPSYEQYF.